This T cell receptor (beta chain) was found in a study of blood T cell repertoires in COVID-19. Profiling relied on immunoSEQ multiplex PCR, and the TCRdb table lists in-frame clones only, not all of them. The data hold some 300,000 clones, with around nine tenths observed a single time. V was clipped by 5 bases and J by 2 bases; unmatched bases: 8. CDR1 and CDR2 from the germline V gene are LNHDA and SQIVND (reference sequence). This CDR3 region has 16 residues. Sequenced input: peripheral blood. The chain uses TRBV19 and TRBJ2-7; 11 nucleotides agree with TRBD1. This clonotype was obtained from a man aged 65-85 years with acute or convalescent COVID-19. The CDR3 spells CASSRTGGSWAYEQYF. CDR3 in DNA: TGTGCCAGTAGTCGGACAGGGGGCAGTTGGGCCTACGAGCAGTACTTC.